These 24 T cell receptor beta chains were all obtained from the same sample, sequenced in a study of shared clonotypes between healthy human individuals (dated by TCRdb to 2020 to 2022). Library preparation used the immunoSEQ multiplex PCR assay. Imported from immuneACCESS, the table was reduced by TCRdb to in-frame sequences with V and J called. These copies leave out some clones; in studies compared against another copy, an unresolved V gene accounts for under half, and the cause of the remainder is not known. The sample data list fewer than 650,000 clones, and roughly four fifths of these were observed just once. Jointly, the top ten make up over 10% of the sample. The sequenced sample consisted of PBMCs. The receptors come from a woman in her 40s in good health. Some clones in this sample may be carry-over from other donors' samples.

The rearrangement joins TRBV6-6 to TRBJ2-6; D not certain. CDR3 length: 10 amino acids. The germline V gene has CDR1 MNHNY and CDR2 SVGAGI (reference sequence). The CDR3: CALGANVLTF. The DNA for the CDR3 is TGTGCTTTGGGGGCCAACGTCCTGACTTTC.

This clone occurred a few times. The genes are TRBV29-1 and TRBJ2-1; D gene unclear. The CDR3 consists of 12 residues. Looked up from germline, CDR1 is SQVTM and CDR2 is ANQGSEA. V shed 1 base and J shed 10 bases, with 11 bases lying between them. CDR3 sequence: CSVEGEGREQFF. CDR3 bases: TGCAGCGTTGAAGGGGAAGGCAGGGAGCAGTTCTTC.

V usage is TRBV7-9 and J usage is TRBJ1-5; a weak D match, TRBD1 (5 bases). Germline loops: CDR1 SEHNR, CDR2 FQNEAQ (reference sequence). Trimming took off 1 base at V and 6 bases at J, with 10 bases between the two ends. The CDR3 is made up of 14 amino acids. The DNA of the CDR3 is TGTGCCAGCAGCTTAGGCAGGGTTACTCAGCCCCAGCATTTT. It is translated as CASSLGRVTQPQHF.

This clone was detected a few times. CDR3 in amino acids: CASTFGGRRSYGYTF. DNA for the CDR3: TGTGCCAGCACATTTGGGGGGCGGAGGTCCTATGGCTACACCTTC. This chain links TRBV6-6 with TRBJ1-2, with a possible D match to TRBD1 (6 bases). This CDR3 spans 15 amino acids. Germline CDR1 is MNHNY and CDR2 is SVGAGI (reference sequence). The germline V and J ends were trimmed by 7 bases and 4 bases, with 19 bases remaining between them.

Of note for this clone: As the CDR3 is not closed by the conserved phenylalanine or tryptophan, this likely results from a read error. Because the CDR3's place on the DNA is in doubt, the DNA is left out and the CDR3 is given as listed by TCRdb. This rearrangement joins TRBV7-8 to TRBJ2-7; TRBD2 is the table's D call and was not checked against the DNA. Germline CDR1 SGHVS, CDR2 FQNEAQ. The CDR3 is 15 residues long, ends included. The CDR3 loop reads CASSFLRYSPYERYS.

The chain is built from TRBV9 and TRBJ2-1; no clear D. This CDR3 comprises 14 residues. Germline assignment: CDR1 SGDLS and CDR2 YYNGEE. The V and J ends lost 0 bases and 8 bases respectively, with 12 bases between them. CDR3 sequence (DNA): TGTGCCAGCAGCGTAGGGGTGGGTGGGGATGAGCAGTTCTTC. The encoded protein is CASSVGVGGDEQFF.

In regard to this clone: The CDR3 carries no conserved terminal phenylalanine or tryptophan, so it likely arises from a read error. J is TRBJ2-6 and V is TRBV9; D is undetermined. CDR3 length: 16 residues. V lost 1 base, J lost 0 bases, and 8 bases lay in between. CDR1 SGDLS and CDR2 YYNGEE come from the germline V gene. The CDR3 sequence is CASSVTPSSGANVLTL. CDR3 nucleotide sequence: TGTGCCAGCAGCGTAACTCCCAGCTCTGGGGCCAACGTCCTGACTTTA.

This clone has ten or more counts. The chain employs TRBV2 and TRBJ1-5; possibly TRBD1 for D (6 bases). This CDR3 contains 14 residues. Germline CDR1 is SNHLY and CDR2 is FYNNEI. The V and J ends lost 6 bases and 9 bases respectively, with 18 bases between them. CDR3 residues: CASSPGGHLSPQHF. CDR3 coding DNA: TGTGCCAGCAGCCCTGGGGGCCACCTGTCGCCCCAGCATTTT.

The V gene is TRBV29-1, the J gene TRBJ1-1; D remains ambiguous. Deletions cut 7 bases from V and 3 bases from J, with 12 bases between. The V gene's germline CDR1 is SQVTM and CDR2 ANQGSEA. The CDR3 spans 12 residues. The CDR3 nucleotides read TGCAGCGGGGGAGAAAGGGACACTGAAGCTTTCTTT. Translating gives CSGGERDTEAFF.

CDR3 bases: TGTGCCAGCAGCTTGATGGCGGTCTCCTACGAGCAGTACTTC. Translation gives CASSLMAVSYEQYF. The chain joins TRBV11-2 to TRBJ2-7; the D is unclear. The CDR3 covers 14 residues. CDR1 is SGHAT, CDR2 FQNNGV, per germline. Trimming took 3 bases from V and 0 from J, leaving 9 bases between them.

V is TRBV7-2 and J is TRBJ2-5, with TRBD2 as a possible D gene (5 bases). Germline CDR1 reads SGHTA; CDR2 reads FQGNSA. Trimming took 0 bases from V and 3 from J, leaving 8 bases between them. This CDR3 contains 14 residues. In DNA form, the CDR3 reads TGTGCCAGCAGCTTAGCGAGGGCCAAAGAGACCCAGTACTTC. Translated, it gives CASSLARAKETQYF. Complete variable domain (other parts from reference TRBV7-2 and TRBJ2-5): GAGVSQSPSNKVTEKGKDVELRCDPISGHTALYWYRQSLGQGLEFLIYFQGNSAPDKSGLPSDRFSAERTGGSVSTLTIQRTQQEDSAVYLCASSLARAKETQYFGPGTRLLVL.

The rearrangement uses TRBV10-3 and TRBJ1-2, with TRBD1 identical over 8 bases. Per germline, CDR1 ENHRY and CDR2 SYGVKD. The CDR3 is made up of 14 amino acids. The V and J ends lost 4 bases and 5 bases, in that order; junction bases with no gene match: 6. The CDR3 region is CAISGGTGTYGYTF. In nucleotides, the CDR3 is TGTGCCATCAGTGGAGGGACAGGTACATATGGCTACACCTTC.

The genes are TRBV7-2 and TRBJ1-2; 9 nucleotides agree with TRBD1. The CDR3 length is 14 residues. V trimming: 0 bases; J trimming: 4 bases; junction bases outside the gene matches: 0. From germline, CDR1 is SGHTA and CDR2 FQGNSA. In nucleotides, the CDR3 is TGTGCCAGCAGCTTAGCGGGACAGGGCTATGGCTACACCTTC. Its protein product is CASSLAGQGYGYTF.

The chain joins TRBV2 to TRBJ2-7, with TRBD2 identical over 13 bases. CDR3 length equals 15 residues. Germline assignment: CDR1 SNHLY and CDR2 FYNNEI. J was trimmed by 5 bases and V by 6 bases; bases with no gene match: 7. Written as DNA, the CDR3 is TGTGCCAGCAGGGGAGGACTAGCGGGAGACAACGAGCAGTACTTC. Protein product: CASRGGLAGDNEQYF.

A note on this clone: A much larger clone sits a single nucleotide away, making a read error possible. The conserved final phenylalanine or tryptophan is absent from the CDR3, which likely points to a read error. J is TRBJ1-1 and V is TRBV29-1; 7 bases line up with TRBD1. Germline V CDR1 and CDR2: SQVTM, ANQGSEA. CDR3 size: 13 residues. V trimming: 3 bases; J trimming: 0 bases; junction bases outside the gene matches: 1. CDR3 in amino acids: CSVEDRLNTEAFL. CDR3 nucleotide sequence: TGCAGCGTTGAGGACAGGTTGAACACTGAAGCTTTCCTT.

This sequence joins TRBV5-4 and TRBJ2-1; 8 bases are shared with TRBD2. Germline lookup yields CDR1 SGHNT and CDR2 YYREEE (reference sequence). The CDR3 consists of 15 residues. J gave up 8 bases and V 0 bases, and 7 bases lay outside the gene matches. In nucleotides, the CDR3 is TGTGCCAGCAGCTTGGATAGCGGGATAGAAGATGAGCAGTTCTTC. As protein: CASSLDSGIEDEQFF.

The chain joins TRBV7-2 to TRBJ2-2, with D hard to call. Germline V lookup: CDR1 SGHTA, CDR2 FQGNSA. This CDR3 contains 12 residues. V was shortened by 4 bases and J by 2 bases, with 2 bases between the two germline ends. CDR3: CASSYNTGELFF. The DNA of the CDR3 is TGTGCCAGCAGCTATAACACCGGGGAGCTGTTTTTT. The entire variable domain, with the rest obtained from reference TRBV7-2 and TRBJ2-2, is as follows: GAGVSQSPSNKVTEKGKDVELRCDPISGHTALYWYRQSLGQGLEFLIYFQGNSAPDKSGLPSDRFSAERTGGSVSTLTIQRTQQEDSAVYLCASSYNTGELFFGEGSRLTVL.

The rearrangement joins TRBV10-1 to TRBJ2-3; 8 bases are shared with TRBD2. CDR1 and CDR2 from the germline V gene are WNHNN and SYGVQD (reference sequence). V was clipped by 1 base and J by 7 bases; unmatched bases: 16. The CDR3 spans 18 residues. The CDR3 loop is CASSEWGFGRANGNTQYF. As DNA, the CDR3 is TGCGCCAGCAGTGAGTGGGGGTTCGGGAGGGCCAACGGGAATACGCAGTATTTT.

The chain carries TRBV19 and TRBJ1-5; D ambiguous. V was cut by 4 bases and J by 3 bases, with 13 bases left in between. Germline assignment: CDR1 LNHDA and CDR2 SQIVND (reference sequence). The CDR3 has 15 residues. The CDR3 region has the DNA TGTGCCAGTAGTACAGAGACGCAAGCCAATCAGCCCCAGCATTTT. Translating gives CASSTETQANQPQHF.

The DNA of the CDR3 is TGTGCCTGGTCCACCTATAGCAATCAGCCCCAGCATTTT. It encodes CAWSTYSNQPQHF. The chain carries TRBV30 and TRBJ1-5; D call uncertain. The germline V gene has CDR1 GTSNPN and CDR2 SVGIG (reference sequence). CDR3 size: 13 residues. V was clipped by 5 bases and J by 0 bases, with 8 bases between them.

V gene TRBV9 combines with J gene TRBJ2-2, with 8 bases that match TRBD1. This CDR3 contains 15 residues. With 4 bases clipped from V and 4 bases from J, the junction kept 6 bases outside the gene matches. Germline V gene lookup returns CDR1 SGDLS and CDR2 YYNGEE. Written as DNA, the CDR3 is TGTGCCAGCAGCCAGGGGGCGCATCGCACCGGGGAGCTGTTTTTT. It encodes CASSQGAHRTGELFF.

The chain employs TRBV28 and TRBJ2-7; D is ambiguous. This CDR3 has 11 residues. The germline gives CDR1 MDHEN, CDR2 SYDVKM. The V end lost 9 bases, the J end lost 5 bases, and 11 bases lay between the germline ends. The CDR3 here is CASTTADEQYF. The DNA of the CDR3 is TGTGCCAGTACCACGGCCGACGAGCAGTACTTC. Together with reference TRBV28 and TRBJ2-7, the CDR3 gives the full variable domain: DVKVTQSSRYLVKRTGEKVFLECVQDMDHENMFWYRQDPGLGLRLIYFSYDVKMKEKGDIPEGYSVSREKKERFSLILESASTNQTSMYLCASTTADEQYFGPGTRLTVT.

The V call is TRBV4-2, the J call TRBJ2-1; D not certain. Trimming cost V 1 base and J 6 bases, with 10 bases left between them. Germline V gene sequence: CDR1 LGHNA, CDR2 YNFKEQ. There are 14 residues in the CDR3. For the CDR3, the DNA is TGTGCCAGCAGCCAAGGGGTCCTGGGCAATGAGCAGTTCTTC. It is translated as CASSQGVLGNEQFF.

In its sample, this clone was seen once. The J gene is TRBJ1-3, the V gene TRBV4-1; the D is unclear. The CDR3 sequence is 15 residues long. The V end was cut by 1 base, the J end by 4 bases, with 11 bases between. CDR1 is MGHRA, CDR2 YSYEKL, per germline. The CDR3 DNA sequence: TGCGCCAGCAGCCAAGCGGGTTTGGGAGGAAACACCATATATTTT. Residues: CASSQAGLGGNTIYF.